This T cell receptor beta chain was sequenced in a study of blood T cells in healthy people across ages. From germline, CDR1 is SSHAT and CDR2 FNYEAQ (reference sequence). The CDR3 runs to 13 residues. It was with a sample-barcoded 5' primer and a J-beta primer mix that a second PCR of roughly 7 to 12 cycles was run. TCRdb analysed the 5' RACE reads with MiXCR anew, one entry per CDR3 protein. The sample lists over 600,000 distinct CDR3 sequences, around a fifth occurring once. General study findings and limits: Diversity of TCR beta correlated strongly with naive T cell percentage.

This clonotype occurred a few times. Its antigen is unidentified. The missing conserved phenylalanine or tryptophan at the end of this CDR3 makes a read error likely. The clonotype originates from a man aged 65-85 years in good health. The chain uses TRBV7-7 and TRBJ2-5; D possibly corresponds to TRBD1 (5 bases). Near its end, the DNA agrees better with TRBJ2-1, so the J call may be wrong. The source material was blood. Here the CDR3 DNA reads TGTGCTAGCAGCTTAGGGGACTACAATGAGCAGTTCCTC. It is translated as CASSLGDYNEQFL.